One TCR beta chain is described in this entry. Its antigen is currently not known. It has no much larger one-base neighbor in the sample; base qualities were not kept. The record originates from a study of cytomegalovirus exposure and HLA in healthy donors (dated by TCRdb to 2017 to 2019). With regard to the full study: The 666 repertoires of the first cohort and the approximately 130 validation repertoires were produced on the same platform, according to a later analysis. The study aimed to test whether cataloging public T cell receptors could reveal signatures of past pathogen exposure. A separate validation cohort of over a hundred different subjects was used in addition to the 666-subject first cohort. The study combined high-throughput TCR immunosequencing, statistical association of individual TCRs with disease status, and machine learning to predict cytomegalovirus infection status.

Reading the germline V gene gives CDR1 LGHNA and CDR2 YSLEER. The CDR3, cysteine through phenylalanine, is 15 amino acids long. The read is trimmed to its CDR3 DNA, 45 bases read in frame from base 1. Germline trimming: 4 bases from V, 0 bases from J; junction bases outside gene matches: 4. Libraries came from the immunoSEQ multiplex PCR assay. The study's processing was this. A statistical classification framework was built for diagnosing cytomegalovirus status from the catalog of TCR beta chain sequences. TCRdb limited this immuneACCESS table to in-frame rearrangements with V and J called. A share of clones is missing; checked studies link under half to unresolved V genes, and the rest is unexplained. V and J calls and clone size are given by that table; D and trimming were obtained from the DNA. This sample holds about 120,000 clones; around nine tenths were observed only once. The ten biggest clones cover 1.5% to 2% of the sample.

Donors formed part of the validation cohort, which comprised 120 subjects and was distinct from the first cohort of 690 or so subjects. General findings and caveats noted by the study authors: Three of the identified cytomegalovirus-associated TCR beta chains were confirmed in vitro to be specific for cytomegalovirus antigens. The study listed 164 TCR beta chains as associated with cytomegalovirus. Most TCR sequences were seen in very few donors, while some public TCRs were found in many individuals. The classifier was reported to diagnose cytomegalovirus status with high specificity and sensitivity in both the original and validation cohorts. All 120 or so repertoires were used to score co-occurrence in the validation cohort in a later analysis, because that analysis had no HLA typing for the cohort. Of the cluster scores, approximately 95% were above 0 in a later analysis, which found that TCRs clustered in the first cohort also tended to co-occur in the approximately 120 validation repertoires. It was suggested by the authors that the approach could potentially be generalized to other disease states and immunological phenotypes.

This sequence was found in a woman aged 18-35 years in good health and CMV-seronegative. Rearrangement joined TRBV4-3 to TRBJ1-1; 8 middle bases align to TRBD1. Sequenced material: PBMCs. The nucleotide sequence reads TGCGCCAGCAGCCCCCAGGGGGCGCTGAACACTGAAGCTTTCTTT. Its protein product is CASSPQGALNTEAFF.